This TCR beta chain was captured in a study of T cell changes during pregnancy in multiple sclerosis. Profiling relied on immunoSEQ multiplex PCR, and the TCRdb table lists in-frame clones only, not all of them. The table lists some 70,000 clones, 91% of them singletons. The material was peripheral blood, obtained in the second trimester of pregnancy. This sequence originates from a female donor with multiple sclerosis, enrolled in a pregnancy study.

CDR3 in DNA: TGTGCCAGCAGCCCAGGTCGCGGGGCCGGGGAGCTGTTTTTT. Residues: CASSPGRGAGELFF. The chain combines TRBV4-2 with TRBJ2-2; possible D gene TRBD2, 6 bases. The germline V and J ends were trimmed by 4 bases and 6 bases, with 12 bases remaining between them. The CDR3 covers 14 residues. Germline V gives CDR1 LGHNA, CDR2 YNFKEQ.